This T cell receptor (beta chain) was profiled in a study of neurological immune-mediated disorders. Whole-study results and caveats: Private repertoires in all groups were suggested by the absence of shared CDR3 amino acid sequences among expanded clones across subjects. Phylogenetic grouping assigned the repertoires of 18 of 34 multiple sclerosis patients to one related-CDR3 cluster, which constitutes a possible signature. The most TCR clonal expansion was seen in HTLV-1-associated myelopathy, and the least was seen in multiple sclerosis, which fell below healthy controls.

At least ten counts were recorded for this clonotype. Its cognate antigen is unknown. The unsorted libraries were made from 2 million PBMCs kept at -80 C. TCRdb ran MiXCR on the 5' RACE reads and lists one entry per CDR3 protein. The sample comprises 55,000 to 75,000 distinct CDR3 sequences, 2% to 2.5% of which are singletons, and around 3% rests with the top ten. This CDR3 comprises 15 residues. The germline V gene encodes CDR1 MDHEN and CDR2 SYDVKM. V was pared by 4 bases and J by 3 bases, with 9 bases of the junction left unmatched. The sequence was obtained from a man aged 45 to 65 with multiple sclerosis. The sample taken for sequencing was PBMCs. The V gene is TRBV28, the J gene TRBJ2-7; 7 positions match TRBD2. CDR3 amino acids: CASSSSLGGYYEQYF. CDR3 bases: TGTGCCAGCAGTTCCTCCCTCGGGGGGTACTACGAGCAGTACTTC.